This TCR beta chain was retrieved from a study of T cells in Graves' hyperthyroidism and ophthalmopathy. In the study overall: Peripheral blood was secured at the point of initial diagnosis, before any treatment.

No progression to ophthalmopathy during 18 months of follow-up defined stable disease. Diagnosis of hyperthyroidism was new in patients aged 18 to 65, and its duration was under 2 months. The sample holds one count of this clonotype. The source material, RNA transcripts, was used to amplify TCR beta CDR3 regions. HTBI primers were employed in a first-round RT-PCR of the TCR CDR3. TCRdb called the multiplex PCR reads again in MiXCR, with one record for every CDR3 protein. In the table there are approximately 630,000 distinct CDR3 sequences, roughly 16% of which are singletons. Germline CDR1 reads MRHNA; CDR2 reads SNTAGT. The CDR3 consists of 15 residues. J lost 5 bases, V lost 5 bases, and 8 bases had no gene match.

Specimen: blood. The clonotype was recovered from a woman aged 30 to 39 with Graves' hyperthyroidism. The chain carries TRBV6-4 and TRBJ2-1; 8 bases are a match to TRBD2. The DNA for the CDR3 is TGTGCCAGCAGTTATACGACTAGCGCCCACAATGAGCAGTTCTTC. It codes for CASSYTTSAHNEQFF.